This TCR beta chain emerged from a study of PD-1 blockade in classical Hodgkin lymphoma (dated by TCRdb to the early 2020s). Describing the broader study: Nivolumab dosing was 3 mg/kg intravenously every 2 weeks, continuing until either disease progression or unacceptable toxicity. A peripheral blood immune signature of response to PD-1 blockade in classical Hodgkin lymphoma was defined using TCR beta sequencing and CyTOF. What the research found in general, with its limitations: Among trial patients, those achieving complete response had baseline diversity similar to that of newly diagnosed patients, while diversity was significantly lower in partial responders and progressors. Only a single clinical trial cohort was studied, and what caused the repertoire differences, possibly disease activity or prior therapy, remained undefined. By C4D1, a significant rise was seen in CD4+ TCR diversity but not in CD8+ TCR diversity (p=0.0027 vs p=0.16), and the rise was most apparent among complete responders (p=0.02). Baseline TCR diversity was reported as lower in newly diagnosed patients than in healthy donors, and lower still in relapsed/refractory patients. Patients starting nivolumab less than 1 year after ASCT had lower diversity and were excluded from later analyses to avoid confounding by immune reconstitution.

The time point label corresponds to: cycle 4 day 1 (C4D1), after 6 weeks of nivolumab. Every trial patient had relapsed following autologous stem cell transplantation, and prior brentuximab vedotin exposure was what differed among cohorts A, B and C. The trial cohort was composed of 55 to 65 patients with relapsed/refractory classical Hodgkin lymphoma, for whom complete response, partial response or progressive disease was recorded as best overall response. In the multi-cohort phase II CheckMate 205 trial, trial patients received single-agent nivolumab. An independent review committee assessed best overall response by applying the 2007 International Working Group response criteria. Trial PBMCs were collected immediately before nivolumab initiation (C1D1) and during therapy at cycle 2 day 1 and cycle 4 day 1. Peripheral blood was collected in 8 mL Vacutainer Cell Preparation Tubes, from which PBMCs were isolated by centrifugation and then cryopreserved.

The Qiagen DNeasy kit was used to extract genomic DNA both from unsorted PBMCs and from the negatively selected CD4+ and CD8+ fractions. TCR beta CDR3 regions were amplified by immunoSEQ multiplex PCR using primers annealing to V and J segments. A synthetic immune receptor repertoire was used to minimize amplification bias, and any remaining bias was removed computationally after sequencing. For the original study's pipeline: Custom Python scripts were used to quantify repertoire diversity as the Shannon entropy index. Unsorted, CD4+ and CD8+ repertoires were analyzed separately, except for combined analyses in which CD4+ and CD8+ sequences were merged in silico. A clone was considered expanded if an increase in frequency of at least 2-fold after treatment relative to C1D1 was found, and a pseudocount of 0.5 was applied to clones undetected at baseline. Singleton clones were defined as clones with 0 or 1 copy at C1D1, and non-singleton clones were defined as clones with 2 or more copies. By matching protein sequences in sorted samples from the same patient, clones expanded in unsorted samples were annotated as CD4+, CD8+ or unknown. Wilcoxon tests on paired samples were used to test changes in diversity from C1D1 to C4D1. TCRdb took this table from immuneACCESS and kept in-frame rearrangements with V and J called. Such tables lack part of the clones; where checked against another copy, unresolved V genes explain under half of the gap, and the rest is unexplained. The D gene and trimming were derived from the DNA, and the V and J assignments and clone size from that table. This sample has about 96,000 clones in its table, and about 92% of those were observed once. The top ten clones comprise roughly 1.9% of the sample.

Worth noting for this clone: The antigen it recognizes is unknown. Base-call qualities are not available, and no considerably larger clone is one nucleotide away.

Spanning cysteine to phenylalanine, the CDR3 consists of 12 amino acids. Only the CDR3 DNA is retained, 36 bases long and in frame from the first base. CDR1 and CDR2 are read off the germline V gene as ENHRY and SYGVKD. V is reduced by 2 bases and J by 9 bases, leaving a spacing of 8 bases between them. The clonotype originates from a human donor with classical Hodgkin lymphoma. This specimen consisted of peripheral blood mononuclear cells (PBMCs), obtained before the fourth cycle of nivolumab. Here the chain combines TRBV10-3 and TRBJ2-1, with the D segment identity uncertain. The CDR3 protein: CAISEPPAEQFF. The sequence in DNA is TGTGCCATCAGTGAGCCCCCCGCTGAGCAGTTCTTC.